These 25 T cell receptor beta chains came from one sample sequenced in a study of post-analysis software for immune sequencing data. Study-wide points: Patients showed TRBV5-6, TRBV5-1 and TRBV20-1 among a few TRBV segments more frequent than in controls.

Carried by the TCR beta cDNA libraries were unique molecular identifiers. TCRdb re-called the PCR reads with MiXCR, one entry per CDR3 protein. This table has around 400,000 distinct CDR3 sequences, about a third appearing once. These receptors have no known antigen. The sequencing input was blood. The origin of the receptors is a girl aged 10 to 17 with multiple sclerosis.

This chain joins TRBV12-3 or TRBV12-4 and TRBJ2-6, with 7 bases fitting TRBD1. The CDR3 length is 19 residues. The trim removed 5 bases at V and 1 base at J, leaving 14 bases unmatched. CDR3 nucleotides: TGTGCCAGCAGTCCTTGGGACAGCACCTTTAATTCTGGGGCCAACGTCCTGACTTTC. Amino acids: CASSPWDSTFNSGANVLTF.

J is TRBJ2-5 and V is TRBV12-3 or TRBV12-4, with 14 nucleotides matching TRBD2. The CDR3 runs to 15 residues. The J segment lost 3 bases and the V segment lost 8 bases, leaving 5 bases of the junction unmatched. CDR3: CASGPGLAGEETQYF. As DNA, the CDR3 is TGTGCCAGCGGTCCGGGACTAGCGGGGGAAGAGACCCAGTACTTC.

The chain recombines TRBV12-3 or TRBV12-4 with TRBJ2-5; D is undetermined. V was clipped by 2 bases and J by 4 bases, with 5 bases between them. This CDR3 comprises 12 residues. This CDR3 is CASSLSRETQYF. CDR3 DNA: TGTGCCAGCAGTTTATCTCGAGAGACCCAGTACTTC.

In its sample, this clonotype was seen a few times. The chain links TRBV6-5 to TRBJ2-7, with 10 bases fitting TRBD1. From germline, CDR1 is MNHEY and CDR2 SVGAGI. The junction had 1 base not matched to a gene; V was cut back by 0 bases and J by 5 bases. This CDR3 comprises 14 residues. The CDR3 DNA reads TGTGCCAGCAGTTACTCTGGACAGGGGGACGAGCAGTACTTC. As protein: CASSYSGQGDEQYF.

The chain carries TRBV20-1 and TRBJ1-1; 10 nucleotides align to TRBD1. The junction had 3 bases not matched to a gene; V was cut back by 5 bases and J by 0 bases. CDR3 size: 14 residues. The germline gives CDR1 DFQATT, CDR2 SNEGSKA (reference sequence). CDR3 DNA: TGCAGTGCTGACAGGGGGCCCTTGAACACTGAAGCTTTCTTT. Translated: CSADRGPLNTEAFF.

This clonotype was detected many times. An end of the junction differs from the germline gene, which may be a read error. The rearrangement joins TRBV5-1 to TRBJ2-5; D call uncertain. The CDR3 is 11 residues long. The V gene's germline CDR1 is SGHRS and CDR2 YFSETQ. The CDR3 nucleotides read TGTGCCAGCAGCTTCGGGGAGACCCAGTACTTC. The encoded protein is CASSFGETQYF.

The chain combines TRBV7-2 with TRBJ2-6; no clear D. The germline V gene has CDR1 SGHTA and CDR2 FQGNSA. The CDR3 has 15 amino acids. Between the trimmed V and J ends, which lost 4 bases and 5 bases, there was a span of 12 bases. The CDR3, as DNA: TGTGCCAGCAGCTACGACCGGATATGGGCCAACGTCCTGACTTTC. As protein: CASSYDRIWANVLTF.

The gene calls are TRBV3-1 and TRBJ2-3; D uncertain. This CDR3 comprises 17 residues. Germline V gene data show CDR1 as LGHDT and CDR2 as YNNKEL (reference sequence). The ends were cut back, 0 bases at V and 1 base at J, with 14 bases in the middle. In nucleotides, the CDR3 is TGTGCCAGCAGCCAAGAAGGGAAGGGTGGTGGCACAGATACGCAGTATTTT. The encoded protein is CASSQEGKGGGTDTQYF.

Written as DNA, the CDR3 is TGCGCCAGCAGCGGAGGGACACAACAAGAGACCCAGTACTTC. Protein sequence: CASSGGTQQETQYF. The chain combines TRBV5-1 with TRBJ2-5; D might be TRBD1 or TRBD2, each matching 6 bases. V shed 4 bases and J shed 2 bases, with 12 bases lying between them. Germline assignment: CDR1 SGHRS and CDR2 YFSETQ. CDR3 length equals 14 residues.

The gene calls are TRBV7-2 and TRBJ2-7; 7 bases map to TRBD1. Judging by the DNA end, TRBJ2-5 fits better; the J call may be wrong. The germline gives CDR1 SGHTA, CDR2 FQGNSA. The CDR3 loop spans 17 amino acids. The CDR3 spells CASSLVVDRLGWETQYF. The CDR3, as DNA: TGTGCCAGCAGCTTAGTCGTGGACAGGCTTGGCTGGGAGACCCAGTACTTC.

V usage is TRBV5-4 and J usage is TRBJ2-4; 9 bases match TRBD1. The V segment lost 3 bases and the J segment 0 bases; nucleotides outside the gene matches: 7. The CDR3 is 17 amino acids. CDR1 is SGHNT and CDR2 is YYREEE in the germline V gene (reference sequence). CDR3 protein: CASSSYGQGIAKNIQYF. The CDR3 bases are TGTGCCAGCAGCTCTTATGGACAGGGGATAGCCAAAAACATTCAGTACTTC.

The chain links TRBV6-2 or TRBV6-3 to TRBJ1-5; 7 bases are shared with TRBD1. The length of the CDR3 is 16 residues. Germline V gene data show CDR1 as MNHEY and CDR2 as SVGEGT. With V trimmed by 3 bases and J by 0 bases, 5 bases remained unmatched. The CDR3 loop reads CASSYEGQASNQPQHF. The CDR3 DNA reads TGTGCCAGCAGTTATGAAGGACAGGCTAGCAATCAGCCCCAGCATTTT.

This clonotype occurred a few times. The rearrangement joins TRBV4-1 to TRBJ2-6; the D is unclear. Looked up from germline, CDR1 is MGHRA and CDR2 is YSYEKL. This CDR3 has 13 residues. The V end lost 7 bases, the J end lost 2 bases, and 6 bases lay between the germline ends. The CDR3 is CASKQTGANVLTF. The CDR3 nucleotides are TGCGCCAGCAAGCAAACTGGGGCCAACGTCCTGACTTTC.

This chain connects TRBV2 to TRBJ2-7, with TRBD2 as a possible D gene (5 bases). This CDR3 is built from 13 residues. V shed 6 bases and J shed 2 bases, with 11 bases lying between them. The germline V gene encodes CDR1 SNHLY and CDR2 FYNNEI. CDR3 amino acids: CASRWTPTYEQYF. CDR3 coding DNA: TGTGCCAGCAGATGGACTCCGACCTACGAGCAGTACTTC.

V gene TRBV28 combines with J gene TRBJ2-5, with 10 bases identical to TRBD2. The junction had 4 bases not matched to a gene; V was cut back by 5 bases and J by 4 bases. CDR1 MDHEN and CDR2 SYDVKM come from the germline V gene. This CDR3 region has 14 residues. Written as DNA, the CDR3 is TGTGCCAGCAGTGAATGGACTAGCGGAGAGACCCAGTACTTC. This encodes CASSEWTSGETQYF. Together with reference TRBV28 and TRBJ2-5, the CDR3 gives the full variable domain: DVKVTQSSRYLVKRTGEKVFLECVQDMDHENMFWYRQDPGLGLRLIYFSYDVKMKEKGDIPEGYSVSREKKERFSLILESASTNQTSMYLCASSEWTSGETQYFGPGTRLLVL.

The DNA of the CDR3 is TGCAGTGCTGGAGGGCCCCCAGGGAGCGGGGGTACCACAGATACGCAGTATTTT. It translates to CSAGGPPGSGGTTDTQYF. The chain recombines TRBV20-1 with TRBJ2-3; the match to TRBD2 covers 8 bases. This CDR3 is built from 18 residues. The V and J ends lost 5 bases and 2 bases, in that order; junction bases with no gene match: 18. Germline V gives CDR1 DFQATT, CDR2 SNEGSKA (reference sequence).

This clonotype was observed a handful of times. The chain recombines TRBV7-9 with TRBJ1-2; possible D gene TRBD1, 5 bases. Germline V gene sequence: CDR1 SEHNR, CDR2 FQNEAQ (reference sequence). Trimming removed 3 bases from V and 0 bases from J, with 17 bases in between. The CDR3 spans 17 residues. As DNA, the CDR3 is TGTGCCAGCAGCTTTACTCAGGGTCTCCGAGCTAACTATGGCTACACCTTC. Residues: CASSFTQGLRANYGYTF.

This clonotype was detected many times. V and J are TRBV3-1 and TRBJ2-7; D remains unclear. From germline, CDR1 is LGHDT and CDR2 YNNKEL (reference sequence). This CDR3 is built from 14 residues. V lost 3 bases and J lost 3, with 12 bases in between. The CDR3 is CASSQFPAVYEQYF. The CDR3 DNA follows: TGTGCCAGCAGCCAGTTCCCGGCGGTCTACGAGCAGTACTTC.

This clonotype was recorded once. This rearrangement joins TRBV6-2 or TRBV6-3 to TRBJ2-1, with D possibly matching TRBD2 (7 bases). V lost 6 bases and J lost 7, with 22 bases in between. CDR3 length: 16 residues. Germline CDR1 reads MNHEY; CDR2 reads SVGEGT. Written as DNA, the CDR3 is TGTGCCAGCAGCTCACTGACGGGGGGCCCAAGTAATGAGCAGTTCTTC. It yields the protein CASSSLTGGPSNEQFF.

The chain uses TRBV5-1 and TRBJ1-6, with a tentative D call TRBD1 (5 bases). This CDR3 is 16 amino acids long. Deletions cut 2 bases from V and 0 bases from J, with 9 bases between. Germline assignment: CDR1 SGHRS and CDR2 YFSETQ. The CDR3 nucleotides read TGCGCCAGCAGCTTCGACAGAAGCTCCTATAATTCACCCCTCCACTTT. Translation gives CASSFDRSSYNSPLHF.

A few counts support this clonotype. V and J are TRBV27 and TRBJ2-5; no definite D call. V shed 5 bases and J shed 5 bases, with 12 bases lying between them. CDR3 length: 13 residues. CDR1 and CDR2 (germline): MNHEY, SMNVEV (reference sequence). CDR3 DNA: TGTGCCAGCAGTCCCCAGCTAGTGGAGACCCAGTACTTC. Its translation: CASSPQLVETQYF.

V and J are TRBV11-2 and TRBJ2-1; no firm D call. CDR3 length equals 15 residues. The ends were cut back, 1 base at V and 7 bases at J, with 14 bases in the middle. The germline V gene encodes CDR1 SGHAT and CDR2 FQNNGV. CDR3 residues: CASSLGRVSQNEQFF. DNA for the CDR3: TGTGCCAGCAGCTTAGGGAGAGTTTCGCAAAATGAGCAGTTCTTC. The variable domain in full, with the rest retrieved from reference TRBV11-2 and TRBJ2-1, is EAGVAQSPRYKIIEKRQSVAFWCNPISGHATLYWYQQILGQGPKLLIQFQNNGVVDDSQLPKDRFSAERLKGVDSTLKIQPAKLEDSAVYLCASSLGRVSQNEQFFGPGTRLTVL.

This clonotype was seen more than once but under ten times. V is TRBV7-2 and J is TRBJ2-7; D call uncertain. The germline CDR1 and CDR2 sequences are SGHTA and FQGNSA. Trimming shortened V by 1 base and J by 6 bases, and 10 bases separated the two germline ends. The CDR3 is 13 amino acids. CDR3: CASSLVGPSEQYF. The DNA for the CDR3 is TGTGCCAGCAGCTTAGTAGGCCCCTCCGAGCAGTACTTC.

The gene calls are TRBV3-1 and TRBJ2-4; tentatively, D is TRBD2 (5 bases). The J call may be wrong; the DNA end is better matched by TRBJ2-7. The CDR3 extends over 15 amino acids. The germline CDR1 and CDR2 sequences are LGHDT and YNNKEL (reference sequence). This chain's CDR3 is CASSQDLPSPYEQYF. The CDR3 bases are TGTGCCAGCAGCCAAGACTTGCCTAGCCCCTACGAGCAGTACTTC.

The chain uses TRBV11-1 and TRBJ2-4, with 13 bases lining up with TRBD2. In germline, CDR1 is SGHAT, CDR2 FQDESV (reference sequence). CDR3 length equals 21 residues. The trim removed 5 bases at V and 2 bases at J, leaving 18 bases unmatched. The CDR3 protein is CASSPGPILAGGTLTKNIQYF. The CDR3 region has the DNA TGTGCCAGCAGCCCCGGACCTATACTAGCGGGAGGGACCTTAACCAAAAACATTCAGTACTTC.